The TCR beta chain under discussion was sequenced for a study of CD8 T cells in ankylosing spondylitis (dated by TCRdb to between 2016 and 2019). Regarding the study in general: The study set out to find disease-linked TCR variants by profiling T cell receptor beta repertoires in ankylosing spondylitis patients and healthy donors. Samples of peripheral blood were taken, and for ankylosing spondylitis patients, synovial fluid was collected as well. The full study cohort comprised roughly 24 ankylosing spondylitis patients and 85 to 120 healthy donors. Overall study outcomes, separate from this receptor: Blood from ankylosing spondylitis patients appeared to be characterized by a TCR beta motif made up of several highly homologous amino acid variants. Some motif variants were previously reported in synovial fluid and blood of reactive arthritis patients, suggesting common disease-initiation mechanisms. The disease-linked clones showed a CD8+ phenotype and occurred at relatively low frequencies in peripheral blood. The disease-linked clones were reported as significantly enriched in matched synovial fluid samples from ankylosing spondylitis patients.

V is trimmed back by 0 bases and J by 1 base, and the junction contains 4 bases that no gene match accounts for. CDR1 and CDR2 (SGDLS, YYNGEE) derive from the germline V gene. The cysteine opens and the phenylalanine closes a CDR3 of 16 amino acids. Only the CDR3 region is kept as DNA, spanning 48 bases read in frame from base 1. The reads were generated on an Illumina HiSeq 2500. Quantitative 5'-RACE with molecular barcodes was used to prepare TCR beta libraries. The published analysis was carried out like this. A new computational method based on a probabilistic model of VDJ rearrangement was used to identify disease-linked TCR variants. TCRdb cleaned the public reads at Q25 with fastp, built clones with MiXCR and kept in-frame beta chains. Identical CDR3 proteins give one entry, which carries the most common genes and DNA. TCRdb, rather than the study authors, made the V and J calls. The table for this sample lists approximately 540,000 distinct CDR3 sequences; approximately 12% of them were counted only once. Under 7.5% of the sample lies in the top ten.

About this clonotype itself: The clone's antigen remains unknown. One base away there is no much larger clone; base qualities are not given.

Recombination joined TRBV9 with TRBJ2-1, with 7 junctional bases fitting TRBD2. Sequenced input: blood, either unsorted or a sorted T cell fraction (not recorded which). The clonotype comes from a male donor with ankylosing spondylitis. The CDR3 sequence is CASSVGTSRSYNEQFF. The sequenced DNA: TGTGCCAGCAGCGTAGGGACTAGTAGGTCCTACAATGAGCAGTTCTTC.